Sequencing of this T cell receptor (beta chain) was carried out in a study of blood T cells in healthy people across ages. The study, taken as a whole, reports: TCR beta diversity was tightly associated with the proportion of naive T cells.

Using a J-beta primer mix together with a sample-barcoded 5' primer, a second PCR was run for about 7 to 12 cycles. TCRdb re-called the 5' RACE reads with MiXCR, one entry per CDR3 protein. The sample has about 780,000 distinct CDR3 sequences, about half seen once. Details on this clonotype: The target antigen is unknown.

Germline values: CDR1 SGHRS, CDR2 YFSETQ. The V gene end was trimmed by 2 bases and the J gene end by 0 bases; junction bases not matched to a gene: 4. This CDR3 has 16 residues. The sample comprised blood. The rearrangement links TRBV5-1 to TRBJ2-5, with 10 nucleotides matching TRBD2. The TCR comes from a man aged 80 or over in good health. The CDR3 nucleotides are TGCGCCAGCAGCTTAGAACTAGCGGGAAACCAAGAGACCCAGTACTTC. Translation gives CASSLELAGNQETQYF.